A selection of T cell receptor beta chains follows, all from one sample in a study of T-cell reconstitution after alpha-beta-depleted transplantation in children. TCRdb analysed the PCR reads with MiXCR anew, one entry per CDR3 protein. The repertoire holds more than 85,000 distinct CDR3 sequences, with 5% to 6% as singletons. The sample was PBMCs, mostly from graft donor cells, taken 60 days after TCRalphabeta/CD19-depleted stem cell transplant. These receptor sequences come from a female patient between 2 and 15 years old who had a stem cell transplant for Fanconi anemia, so the T cells may come from the graft donor. Each CDR3 is given with its conserved first and last residue. Each record gives: clone size, D gene, J gene, V gene, CDR3 DNA, CDR3 protein. A D gene is named only where the DNA matches it firmly. Rows may omit the clone size; those that give it use once, few, many or a size class.

NA TRBD1 TRBJ1-1 TRBV5-6 TGTGCCAGCAGCTTGGGGGGGGGACAGGAGAGAGGGCTTGAAGCTTTCTTT CASSLGGGQERGLEAFF
NA TRBD2 TRBJ2-7 TRBV5-1 TGCGCCAGCAGCCCAGACGTCCTTCTAGCGGGAGTACCCTACGAGCAGTACTTC CASSPDVLLAGVPYEQYF
NA NA TRBJ2-7 TRBV7-2 TGTGCCAGCAGCCGCCCGGGACGCCGAACCTACGAGCAGTACTTC CASSRPGRRTYEQYF
few TRBD1 TRBJ2-4 TRBV12-3/TRBV12-4 TGTGCCAGCAGCGAGGGGGCGCGTGGAATAGCTGCCAACATTCAGTACTTC CASSEGARGIAANIQYF
few NA TRBJ2-7 TRBV7-8 TGTGCCAGCAGCCTGAGGGGGGGGTCCTTAGAGCAGTACTTC CASSLRGGSLEQYF
many NA TRBJ2-7 TRBV12-3/TRBV12-4 TGTGCCAGCAGTTTAAACGCAGGGTACTACGAGCAGTACTTC CASSLNAGYYEQYF
many NA TRBJ2-2 TRBV12-3/TRBV12-4 TGTGCCAGCAGTTTATCTACTAGTTACACCGGGGAGCTGTTTTTT CASSLSTSYTGELFF
many TRBD1 TRBJ2-3 TRBV2 TGTGCCAGCGGGACAGGGAGTTTGCCAGATACGCAGTATTTT CASGTGSLPDTQYF
NA NA TRBJ2-5 TRBV20-1 TGCAGTGCTAGAGACGGGCATGAGTACCAAGAGACCCAGTACTTC CSARDGHEYQETQYF
many NA TRBJ1-1 TRBV28 TGTGCCAGCAGTTTGGGAGCTTTCTTT CASSLGAFF
NA NA TRBJ2-4 TRBV19 TGTGCCAGTAGTATAGACCTGATTCCCCGGTTGCAGTACTTC CASSIDLIPRLQYF
many NA TRBJ2-2 TRBV6-4 TGTGCCAGCACCTCCGAAGAAGGGGCCGGGGAGCTGTTTTTT CASTSEEGAGELFF
many NA TRBJ2-5 TRBV28 TGTGCCAGCAGTTCAGAAGGGGCAGTCCAAGAGACCCAGTACTTC CASSSEGAVQETQYF
many NA TRBJ2-7 TRBV28 TGTGCCAGCAGTCCGTTTACCTACGAGCAGTACTTC CASSPFTYEQYF
many NA TRBJ2-3 TRBV5-1 TGCGCCAGCAGCTTGGGCGACAGCTCAGATACGCAGTATTTT CASSLGDSSDTQYF
once NA TRBJ2-5 TRBV28 TGTGCCAGCAGCACCGGGACCCGCGGAGGGACCCAGTACTTC CASSTGTRGGTQYF
many TRBD1 TRBJ1-1 TRBV5-1 TGCGCCAGCAGGACAGGGGGCACTGAAGCTTTCTTT CASRTGGTEAFF
few TRBD2 TRBJ2-3 TRBV28 TGTGCCAGCAGTTTATCCGGCGGGGGGGCAGATACGCAGTATTTT CASSLSGGGADTQYF
many TRBD2 TRBJ2-7 TRBV20-1 TGCAGTGCTAGAGCGACTAGCTTTTACGAGCAGTACTTC CSARATSFYEQYF
many NA TRBJ2-7 TRBV28 TGTGCCAGCAGTCGACCTCCTTACGAGCAGTACTTC CASSRPPYEQYF
few NA TRBJ1-2 TRBV20-1 TGCAGTGCTAGAGGGGGCGGGGGTGGGGGTTCCGAGTATGGCTACACCTTC CSARGGGGGGSEYGYTF
many NA TRBJ2-3 TRBV20-1 TGCAGTGCTAAGGGTGTCTTAGATACGCAGTATTTT CSAKGVLDTQYF